The 4 T cell receptor beta chains listed next were all sequenced from one sample in a study of cytomegalovirus exposure and HLA in healthy donors. The PCR had 60 Vbeta and 13 Jbeta primers. Sequencing used immunoSEQ multiplex PCR; TCRdb keeps in-frame clones, though not all of them. Found here are about 130,000 clones, around 80% of them singletons; the top ten hold roughly 5%. The sequenced material came from PBMCs. The receptors originated from a man aged 25 to 45 in good health and CMV-seronegative.

The chain combines TRBV6-6 with TRBJ2-7; TRBD1 matches at 9 bases. Trimming took 6 bases from V and 5 from J; bases not matched to a gene: 14. Germline assignment: CDR1 MNHNY and CDR2 SVGAGI (reference sequence). The CDR3 runs 16 residues. The CDR3 coding sequence is TGTGCCAGCAGATATACCGGGACAGGGCTTATCGACGAGCAGTACTTC. Residues: CASRYTGTGLIDEQYF.

The rearrangement links TRBV30 to TRBJ1-1; D is possibly TRBD1 (6 bases). V was shortened by 2 bases and J by 13 bases, with 17 bases between the two germline ends. The length of the CDR3 is 12 residues. Germline assignment: CDR1 GTSNPN and CDR2 SVGIG (reference sequence). The CDR3 nucleotides are TGTGCCTGGAGTAAGGGACAACTAATAATTTTCTTT. Protein sequence: CAWSKGQLIIFF.

The J gene is TRBJ2-6, the V gene TRBV5-1; TRBD1 is a possible D gene (6 bases). The CDR3 has 16 residues. Germline V gives CDR1 SGHRS, CDR2 YFSETQ. Trimming took 1 base from V and 0 from J, leaving 8 bases between them. This CDR3 is CASSLTGSSGANVLTF. CDR3 DNA sequence: TGCGCCAGCAGCTTGACAGGGAGCTCTGGGGCCAACGTCCTGACTTTC.

This chain connects TRBV2 to TRBJ1-2; TRBD1 agrees at 7 bases. Trimming at V came to 7 bases and at J to 8 bases, leaving 7 bases not matched to a gene. Germline V lookup: CDR1 SNHLY, CDR2 FYNNEI. This CDR3 is built from 12 residues. CDR3 region: CASTQGGWGYTF. The CDR3 coding sequence is TGTGCCAGCACTCAGGGGGGCTGGGGCTACACCTTC.